This T cell receptor beta chain derives from a study of T cells expressing NK-cell markers. Study-wide context: TCR beta repertoires came from sorted CD3+CD56+NKG2C+, CD3+CD56+NKG2C- and CD3+CD56-NKG2C+ T cells. Study-wide results and caveats: CD8+ T cells in over 5 donors included dominant NKG2C+ clonotypes at roughly 1.0-7.0%. The study did not resolve the HCMV specificity of expanded NKG2C+ T cell clones.

Synthesis of TCR beta cDNA relied on 5'RACE template switching carrying UMIs. TCRdb derives one entry per CDR3 protein from the 5' RACE reads, leaving out DNA. This listing includes hundreds of thousands of distinct CDR3 sequences. In regard to this clonotype: Antigen: not known.

The CDR3 loop spans 14 amino acids. Per germline, CDR1 KGHSH and CDR2 LQKENI. The TCR sequence derives from a woman aged 18-70 years in good health. Source material: blood T cells: a sorted CD56 or NKG2C T cell subset, CD4+ or CD8+ T cells, or bulk PBMC T cells (not recorded which). The rearrangement joins TRBV18 to TRBJ2-7; the TRBD1 assignment by TCRdb is unverifiable without DNA. CDR3 sequence: CASSPETGTYEQYF.